The text below deals with one T cell receptor beta chain. Certain patients were not enrolled. These were patients with other autoimmune diseases, uncontrolled infections, pregnancy or lactation. Diagnostic conclusions were grounded in clinical symptoms, serum thyroxine, TRAb, thyroid ultrasound and orbital computed tomography. These data come from a study of Graves' ophthalmopathy and Graves' hyperthyroidism. Investigators amplified TCR beta CDR3 regions from RNA transcripts. First-round RT-PCR relied on HTBI primers, and a second-round multiplex PCR came next. TCRdb re-called the multiplex PCR reads through MiXCR, storing one row per CDR3 protein. The top ten hold less than 6% of the sample, which has more than 150,000 distinct CDR3 sequences, roughly two fifths seen once. The CDR3 is made up of 17 amino acids. V lost 0 bases and J lost 8; bases outside the gene matches: 8. Germline CDR1 and CDR2: LNHNV and YYDKDF (reference sequence).

V and J are TRBV15 and TRBJ2-4; TRBD2 agrees at 12 bases. This sequence originates from a woman between 40 and 50 years old with Graves' ophthalmopathy. What was sequenced was peripheral blood. DNA of the CDR3: TGTGCCACCAGCAGAGATCCCTGGACTAGCGGGAATTACATTCAGTACTTC. It specifies CATSRDPWTSGNYIQYF.